These 15 T cell receptor beta chains came from one sample sequenced in a study of long-term antiretroviral therapy in people with HIV (dated by TCRdb to between 2021 and 2024). Sequencing of the TRB variable region was done with the immunoSEQ hsTCRB v3.0 assay at survey level resolution. Imported from immuneACCESS, the table was reduced by TCRdb to in-frame sequences with V and J called. These copies leave out some clones; in studies compared against another copy, an unresolved V gene accounts for under half, and the cause of the remainder is not known. The sample has 15,000 to 20,000 clones on record, approximately 89% of them singletons. The top ten clonotypes cover more than 9% of the sample. Material: unsorted PBMCs, obtained 0.5 years after starting antiretroviral therapy. These receptors all come from a man aged 35 to 55 with HIV.

The rearrangement joins TRBV10-3 to TRBJ2-7; D is possibly TRBD2 (5 bases). V gave up 7 bases and J gave up 0 bases, with 13 bases separating them. CDR3 size: 14 residues. Per the germline V gene, CDR1 is ENHRY and CDR2 is SYGVKD. The CDR3 region has the DNA TGTGCCATCACCCAAAGCGGAAACTCCTACGAGCAGTACTTC. Translated: CAITQSGNSYEQYF.

The V gene is TRBV5-4, the J gene TRBJ2-3; D may be TRBD1 or TRBD2 (5 bases each). Trimming took off 10 bases at V and 2 bases at J, with 14 bases between the two ends. CDR3 length: 13 amino acids. Germline CDR1 is SGHNT and CDR2 is YYREEE (reference sequence). The DNA of the CDR3 is TGTGCCTTCCTGGGGGAATTCACAGATACGCAGTATTTT. Protein product: CAFLGEFTDTQYF.

The chain combines TRBV5-5 with TRBJ2-7; perhaps TRBD2 as D (6 bases). CDR1 is SGHKS and CDR2 is YYEKEE in the germline V gene (reference sequence). Trimming pared 3 bases from V and 6 bases from J, leaving 31 bases between. CDR3 size: 19 residues. This chain's CDR3 is CASSWRATGPTSFPVEQYF. The DNA of the CDR3 is TGTGCCAGCAGCTGGAGGGCGACCGGGCCTACATCCTTCCCTGTCGAGCAGTACTTC.

This clone was detected once. V gene TRBV4-1 combines with J gene TRBJ1-5; possibly TRBD1 for D (6 bases). The germline V and J ends were trimmed by 3 bases and 1 base, with 13 bases remaining between them. CDR1 is MGHRA, CDR2 YSYEKL, per germline. The CDR3 has 16 residues. The CDR3 DNA follows: TGCGCCAGCAGCCAGGCTTGGACAGACAGCAATCAGCCCCAGCATTTT. Translating gives CASSQAWTDSNQPQHF.

The gene calls are TRBV27 and TRBJ2-5; 10 positions match TRBD2. J lost 3 bases, V lost 6 bases, and 10 bases had no gene match. In germline, CDR1 is MNHEY, CDR2 SMNVEV (reference sequence). The CDR3 contains 16 residues. CDR3 bases: TGTGCCAGCAGCCCACAACTAGCGGGACCCAAAGAGACCCAGTACTTC. It encodes CASSPQLAGPKETQYF.

The chain recombines TRBV6-1 with TRBJ2-7, with TRBD1 as a possible D gene (5 bases). Between the trimmed V and J ends, which lost 10 bases and 2 bases, there was a span of 18 bases. Germline V lookup: CDR1 MNHNS, CDR2 SASEGT. The CDR3 is 14 residues long. The CDR3 sequence is CATVPWGGPYEQYF. The CDR3 DNA sequence: TGTGCCACCGTCCCCTGGGGCGGACCCTACGAGCAGTACTTC.

This rearrangement joins TRBV28 to TRBJ2-3, with 10 bases fitting TRBD2. CDR1 and CDR2 from the germline V gene are MDHEN and SYDVKM. The CDR3 is made up of 16 amino acids. Trimming took 7 bases from V and 3 from J; bases not matched to a gene: 10. The CDR3 sequence: CASNLAGALETDTQYF. The CDR3 coding sequence is TGTGCCAGCAATCTAGCGGGAGCATTAGAAACAGATACGCAGTATTTT.

V gene TRBV28 combines with J gene TRBJ2-2, with 7 bases lining up with TRBD2. The CDR3 covers 15 residues. The V segment lost 5 bases and the J segment 4 bases; nucleotides outside the gene matches: 7. Germline lookup yields CDR1 MDHEN and CDR2 SYDVKM. The CDR3 DNA reads TGTGCCAGCAGTGGCACTAGCGTCGGCACCGGGGAGCTGTTTTTT. Its protein product is CASSGTSVGTGELFF.

V is TRBV19 and J is TRBJ1-5; D possibly corresponds to TRBD1 (5 bases). The CDR3 length is 15 residues. The V end lost 0 bases, the J end lost 4 bases, and 10 bases lay between the germline ends. Germline CDR1 reads LNHDA; CDR2 reads SQIVND (reference sequence). The DNA of the CDR3 is TGTGCCAGTAGTATAGAGGGGACGGGAAATCAGCCCCAGCATTTT. The encoded protein is CASSIEGTGNQPQHF.

This clone appeared once. J is TRBJ2-2 and V is TRBV2; the D gene is possibly TRBD2 (5 bases). In germline, CDR1 is SNHLY, CDR2 FYNNEI. The V and J ends lost 7 bases and 0 bases respectively, with 9 bases between them. This CDR3 contains 14 residues. In DNA, the CDR3 is TGTGCCAGCAAGCAGGACTCGAACACCGGGGAGCTGTTTTTT. Its protein is CASKQDSNTGELFF.

The chain has TRBV7-2 and TRBJ2-5; 14 nucleotides align to TRBD2. The CDR3 runs 15 residues. Per the germline V gene, CDR1 is SGHTA and CDR2 is FQGNSA. The V and J ends lost 5 bases and 6 bases, in that order; junction bases with no gene match: 5. The CDR3 sequence: CASSPRLAGGKTQYF. The DNA for the CDR3 is TGTGCCAGCAGCCCGAGACTAGCGGGGGGGAAGACCCAGTACTTC.

This clone appeared once. The chain links TRBV11-2 to TRBJ2-7; 9 bases align to TRBD1. The ends lost 5 bases at V and 0 bases at J; junction bases unmatched: 5. CDR3 length: 15 residues. In germline, CDR1 is SGHAT, CDR2 FQNNGV. The CDR3 reads CASSLDRGSSYEQYF. The CDR3 DNA sequence: TGTGCCAGCAGCCTCGACAGGGGGAGCTCCTACGAGCAGTACTTC.

This chain connects TRBV28 to TRBJ2-7; D perhaps matches TRBD2 (6 bases). There are 15 residues in the CDR3. Trimming removed 5 bases from V and 3 bases from J, with 17 bases in between. From germline, CDR1 is MDHEN and CDR2 SYDVKM. In nucleotides, the CDR3 is TGTGCCAGCAGTACCATAACGGGAGTCCTCTACGAGCAGTACTTC. Translated, it gives CASSTITGVLYEQYF.

This clone was seen a single time. This chain joins TRBV5-1 and TRBJ2-1; 7 nucleotides line up with TRBD1. The trim removed 6 bases at V and 0 bases at J, leaving 6 bases unmatched. The CDR3 runs 15 residues. CDR1 is SGHRS and CDR2 is YFSETQ in the germline V gene. The CDR3 protein is CASTWDSVSYNEQFF. The CDR3 DNA is TGCGCCAGCACATGGGACAGTGTCTCCTACAATGAGCAGTTCTTC.

The chain joins TRBV19 to TRBJ1-5; D is unresolved. Deletions cut 6 bases from V and 4 bases from J, with 7 bases between. Per the germline V gene, CDR1 is LNHDA and CDR2 is SQIVND (reference sequence). The CDR3 runs 12 residues. The CDR3: CASRGSNQPQHF. The CDR3 DNA follows: TGTGCCAGTAGAGGCAGTAATCAGCCCCAGCATTTT.